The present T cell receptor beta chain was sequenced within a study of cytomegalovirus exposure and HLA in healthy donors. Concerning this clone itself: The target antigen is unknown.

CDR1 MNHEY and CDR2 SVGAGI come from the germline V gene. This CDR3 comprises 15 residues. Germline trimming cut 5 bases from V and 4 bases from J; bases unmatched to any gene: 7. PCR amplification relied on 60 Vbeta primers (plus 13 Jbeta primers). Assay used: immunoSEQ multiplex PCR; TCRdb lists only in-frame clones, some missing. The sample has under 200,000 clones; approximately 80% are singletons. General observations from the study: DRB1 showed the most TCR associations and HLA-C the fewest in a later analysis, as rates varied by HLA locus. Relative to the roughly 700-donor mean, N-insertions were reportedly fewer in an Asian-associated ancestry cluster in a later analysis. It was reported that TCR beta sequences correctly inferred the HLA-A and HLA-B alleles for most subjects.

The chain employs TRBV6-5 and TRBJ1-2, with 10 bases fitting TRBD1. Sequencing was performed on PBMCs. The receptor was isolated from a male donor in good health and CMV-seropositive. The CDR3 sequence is CASSRGTGDPYGYTF. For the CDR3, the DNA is TGTGCCAGCAGTCGTGGGACAGGGGATCCCTATGGCTACACCTTC.